The next 22 T cell receptor beta chains were all read from a single sample in a study of T cells expressing NK-cell markers. After re-calling the 5' RACE reads, TCRdb lists one entry per CDR3 protein, DNA absent. The record lists 500,000 to 700,000 distinct CDR3 sequences, of which the ten most abundant hold approximately 3.5%. Sequenced input: blood T cells: a sorted CD56 or NKG2C T cell subset, CD4+ or CD8+ T cells, or bulk PBMC T cells (not recorded which). Every receptor here comes from a man aged 18 to 30 in good health.

The chain employs TRBV7-9 and TRBJ2-1; TCRdb's D call of TRBD2 is untestable without DNA. Germline V lookup: CDR1 SEHNR, CDR2 FQNEAQ (reference sequence). The CDR3 runs 16 residues. The CDR3 reads CASSLGGTSGRIQQFF.

J is TRBJ2-3 and V is TRBV29-1; TCRdb names TRBD1, which stays unverified in the absence of DNA. CDR1 and CDR2 (germline): SQVTM, ANQGSEA. This CDR3 has 14 amino acids. The CDR3 region is CSATTGTSTDTQYF.

The chain links TRBV11-3 to TRBJ2-3; TCRdb reports TRBD2, a call that lacks DNA to check it against. Germline V gene lookup returns CDR1 SGHNT and CDR2 YENEEA. The CDR3 spans 17 residues. CDR3 in amino acids: CASSLDPAGGETDTQYF.

The rearrangement links TRBV2 to TRBJ1-5. CDR1 and CDR2 from the germline V gene are SNHLY and FYNNEI. The CDR3 length is 13 residues. The CDR3 protein is CASSVWLDQPQHF.

The gene calls are TRBV27 and TRBJ2-7; as DNA is missing, the TRBD1 call by TCRdb cannot be tested. The CDR3 loop spans 13 amino acids. Germline CDR1 and CDR2: MNHEY and SMNVEV (reference sequence). The CDR3 protein is CASSMPGNYEQYF.

The chain couples TRBV18 to TRBJ1-1. Germline values: CDR1 KGHSH, CDR2 LQKENI. CDR3 length: 19 amino acids. This CDR3 is CASSPRGQSDTLPNTEAFF.

The rearrangement uses TRBV7-9 and TRBJ1-4. The CDR3 spans 13 residues. CDR1 and CDR2 (germline): SEHNR, FQNEAQ (reference sequence). The CDR3 protein is CASSLETNEKLFF.

This chain links TRBV29-1 with TRBJ1-1; TCRdb selects TRBD1, and the lack of DNA leaves this call unchecked. This CDR3 has 12 residues. Germline CDR1 reads SQVTM; CDR2 reads ANQGSEA. The CDR3 here is CSVVPNPDEAFF.

The chain combines TRBV2 with TRBJ2-1; TCRdb picks TRBD2, but there is no DNA to check that call. The germline V gene encodes CDR1 SNHLY and CDR2 FYNNEI. This CDR3 spans 16 amino acids. CDR3 sequence: CASSVLAKGSYNEQFF. The complete variable domain, with remaining parts taken from reference TRBV2 and TRBJ2-1, reads EPEVTQTPSHQVTQMGQEVILRCVPISNHLYFYWYRQILGQKVEFLVSFYNNEISEKSEIFDDQFSVERPDGSNFTLKIRSTKLEDSAMYFCASSVLAKGSYNEQFFGPGTRLTVL.

The gene calls are TRBV20-1 and TRBJ2-2. Germline CDR1 reads DFQATT; CDR2 reads SNEGSKA (reference sequence). The CDR3 has 16 amino acids. CDR3 sequence reads: CSAKKVGIRNTGELFF.

The V and J genes are TRBV7-9 and TRBJ2-3; with no DNA, the TCRdb D assignment of TRBD2 cannot be verified. Germline V gives CDR1 SEHNR, CDR2 FQNEAQ (reference sequence). The CDR3 contains 15 residues. This CDR3 reads CASSPRRDGTDTQYF.

This sequence joins TRBV25-1 and TRBJ2-5; TCRdb returns TRBD2, unconfirmable since there is no DNA. The CDR3 is 16 residues long. CDR1 MGHDK and CDR2 SYGVNS come from the germline V gene. The CDR3 region is CASRSTGQRDRLTQYF.

The chain has TRBV7-8 and TRBJ1-2; the TRBD1 assignment by TCRdb is unverifiable without DNA. The CDR3 has 14 amino acids. Per the germline V gene, CDR1 is SGHVS and CDR2 is FQNEAQ. The CDR3 sequence is CASSLADRVNGYTF.

The chain has TRBV6-1 and TRBJ2-5. The CDR3 runs to 14 residues. Germline CDR1 is MNHNS and CDR2 is SASEGT. CDR3 protein: CASSVGSSGETQYF.

The rearrangement uses TRBV10-3 and TRBJ2-2; TCRdb gives TRBD1 as the D gene, but with no DNA this cannot be confirmed. The CDR3 is 16 residues long. The V gene's germline CDR1 is ENHRY and CDR2 SYGVKD. This CDR3 is CATQRLRDRDTGELFF.

The chain uses TRBV5-1 and TRBJ2-2; TCRdb outputs TRBD2, but without DNA this stays unchecked. The CDR3 length is 16 residues. CDR1 SGHRS and CDR2 YFSETQ come from the germline V gene. This CDR3 reads CASSFEGGRNTGELFF.

The chain is built from TRBV5-1 and TRBJ2-1; the TCRdb D gene call, TRBD2, has no DNA to confirm it. Germline V gene sequence: CDR1 SGHRS, CDR2 YFSETQ. CDR3 length: 15 amino acids. The CDR3 loop is CASSPGLALVNEQFF.

The chain recombines TRBV9 with TRBJ2-3; with no DNA, the TCRdb D assignment of TRBD2 cannot be verified. The germline CDR1 and CDR2 sequences are SGDLS and YYNGEE. The CDR3 consists of 16 residues. The CDR3 loop is CASSASTSGLPDTQYF.

V is TRBV27 and J is TRBJ2-5; TCRdb lists TRBD1, though no DNA is available to test this call. Germline V CDR1 and CDR2: MNHEY, SMNVEV (reference sequence). CDR3 length: 17 residues. This CDR3 reads CASSYRWDRREQETQYF.

The chain is built from TRBV15 and TRBJ1-6; TCRdb indicates TRBD1, and absent DNA this call remains unverified. There are 18 residues in the CDR3. Per germline, CDR1 LNHNV and CDR2 YYDKDF (reference sequence). The CDR3 loop reads CATSQRQGGRQYDSPLHF.

J is TRBJ1-4 and V is TRBV7-8. The germline CDR1 and CDR2 sequences are SGHVS and FQNEAQ. The CDR3 length is 17 residues. The CDR3 is CASSLGGLQALNEKLFF.

The chain is built from TRBV5-1 and TRBJ2-1; without DNA, the TCRdb call of TRBD2 cannot be checked. The CDR3 extends over 15 amino acids. Germline V CDR1 and CDR2: SGHRS, YFSETQ. CDR3 sequence reads: CASSYDGLVVHEQFF.